This T cell receptor beta chain was recovered during a study of T cells in localized non-small cell lung cancer (dated by TCRdb to about 2020). With respect to the entire study: Comparing tumors with uninvolved tumor-adjacent lungs, the study looked at the T cell repertoires of approximately 250 patients with early-stage NSCLC. The cohort comprised 236 treatment-naïve NSCLC patients with resected, localized lung tumors. Of the NSCLC patients, roughly 130 were male and about 97 were female, and the mean age was approximately 66 years. What the work shows at the level of the full study, not this receptor alone: Uninvolved tumor-adjacent lung showed the highest T cell clonality, higher than tumor, which suggests more focused antigenic responses in the uninvolved tumor-adjacent lung. Of the top 100 tumor clones, a median of approximately 60 were detected in paired uninvolved adjacent lung; approximately 28 were also among that lung's top 100. Higher blood T cell density associated with longer overall survival, while higher adjacent-lung clonality associated with shorter survival. Since the design was exploratory, TCR variables were selected using unadjusted p-values with no false-discovery rate correction. Multi-region tumor sequencing was not performed, so intratumor heterogeneity could not be excluded.

The immunoSEQ Assay was used to sequence TCR beta CDR3 regions from DNA. As for how the authors treated the data: T cell density was computed as TCR beta template counts normalized to usable DNA estimated by amplifying housekeeping genes. Richness was estimated with the preseqR package, extrapolating to 400,000 templates for PBMC samples and 120,000 templates for tissue samples. Clonality was calculated as one minus Pielou's evenness. To identify tissue-enriched TCRs, differential abundance testing was run on productive amino-acid clonotypes with a minimum total count of 5 and an alpha of 0.1. Repertoire overlap between compartments was quantified with the Jaccard Index and Morisita Overlap Index. GLIPH grouped TCR beta CDR3s together with public tetramer-defined viral CDR3s, and a viral motif had to include at least three viral sequences and also show V-gene enrichment. TCRdb took over this immuneACCESS table, retaining in-frame rearrangements with V and J assigned. Such tables are incomplete; in checked studies, under half of the missing clones stem from an unresolved V gene, and the remainder is unexplained. The V and J calls and clone size are taken from that table; D and trimming were inferred from the DNA. The sample has approximately 9,000 clones on record, 92% of them singletons. The biggest ten clones account for approximately 7.5% of the sample.

Regarding this clone: Its antigen is unknown. The input lacks base qualities; no much larger clone sits a single base away.

At diagnosis, tumor, uninvolved tumor-adjacent lung and peripheral blood were collected and then preserved as a mix of FFPE and fresh-frozen material. For TCR repertoire profiling, the blood samples were analyzed as peripheral blood mononuclear cells. V is clipped by 3 bases and J by 3 bases, and the sequence between their germline boundaries is 5 bases long. Taken from the germline V gene, the CDR1 and CDR2 loops are KGHSH and LQKENI. The CDR3 numbers 13 residues from cysteine through phenylalanine. The entry retains the CDR3 DNA only, 39 bases that are in frame from base 1. The input for sequencing was peripheral blood, taken before any cancer treatment. Recombination joined TRBV18 with TRBJ2-2; the D gene cannot be named for sure. The origin of this receptor is a woman aged 35 to 70 with stage I squamous cell lung carcinoma. The CDR3 amino acid sequence is: CASSPDDTGELFF. In nucleotide form, the sequence is TGTGCCAGCTCACCGGACGACACCGGGGAGCTGTTTTTT.